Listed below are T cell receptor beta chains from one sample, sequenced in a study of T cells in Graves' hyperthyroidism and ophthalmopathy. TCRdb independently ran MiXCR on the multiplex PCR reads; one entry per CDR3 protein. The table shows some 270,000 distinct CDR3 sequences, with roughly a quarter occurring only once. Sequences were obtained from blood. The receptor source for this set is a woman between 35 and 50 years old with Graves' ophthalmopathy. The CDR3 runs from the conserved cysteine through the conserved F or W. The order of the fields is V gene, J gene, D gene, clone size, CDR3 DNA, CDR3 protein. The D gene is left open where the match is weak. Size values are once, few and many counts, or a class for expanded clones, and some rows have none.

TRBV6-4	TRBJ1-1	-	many	TGTGCCAGCAGTGACTTCTCAAGGAACACTGAAGCTTTCTTT	CASSDFSRNTEAFF
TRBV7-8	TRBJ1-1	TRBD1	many	TGTGCCAGCAGCCTACAGGGGGTTACCACTGAAGCTTTCTTT	CASSLQGVTTEAFF
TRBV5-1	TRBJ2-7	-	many	TGCGCCAGCAGCTTGTCAGGACGGGGGAGCTCCTACGAGCAGTACTTC	CASSLSGRGSSYEQYF
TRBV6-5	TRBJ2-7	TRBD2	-	TGTGCCGGCAGTCCCTCGGGACTAGTGGGAACCGAGCAGTACTTC	CAGSPSGLVGTEQYF
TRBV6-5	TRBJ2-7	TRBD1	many	TGTGCCAGCACCTTAGGGACAGGCGCTTACTACGAGCAGTACTTC	CASTLGTGAYYEQYF
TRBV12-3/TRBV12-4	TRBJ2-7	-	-	TGTGCCAGCAGTCCAACTAGAACCGGCGAGCAGTACTTC	CASSPTRTGEQYF
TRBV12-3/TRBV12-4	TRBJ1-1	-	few	TGTGCCAGCAGTTCAGACAGGACGCGGCCTTTCTTT	CASSSDRTRPFF
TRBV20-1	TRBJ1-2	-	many	TGCAGTGCCCCAGACGGCCTCTTCAACTATGGCTACACCTTC	CSAPDGLFNYGYTF
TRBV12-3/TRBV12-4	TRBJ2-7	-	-	TGTGCCAGCAGTTTAGGACCCACCAGCTCCTACGAGCAGTACTTC	CASSLGPTSSYEQYF
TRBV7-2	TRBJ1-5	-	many	TGTGCCAGCAGCTCGACAGTTTATAGCAATCAGCCCCAGCATTTT	CASSSTVYSNQPQHF
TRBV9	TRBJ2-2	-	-	TGTGCCAGCAGCGTAGGGGGAGACGCCCCCACCGGGGAGCTGTTTTTT	CASSVGGDAPTGELFF
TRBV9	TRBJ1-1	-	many	TGTGCCAGCAGCGCGAGGAACACTGAAGCTTTCTTT	CASSARNTEAFF
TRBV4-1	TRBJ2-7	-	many	TGCGCCAGCAGCCAAGGGCAGGGGGCCGGGGGGGCCTACGAGCAGTACTTC	CASSQGQGAGGAYEQYF
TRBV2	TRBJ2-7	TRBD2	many	TGTGCCAGCAGTGCAGTAGCGGGAGATGACGAGCAGTACTTC	CASSAVAGDDEQYF
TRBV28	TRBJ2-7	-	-	TGTGCCAGCAGTTTACGGTCTGGGCGGTCCTACGAGCAGTACTTC	CASSLRSGRSYEQYF
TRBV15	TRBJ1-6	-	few	TGTGCCACCAGCAGAGATAGTCAGGGGAGTTCACCCCTCCACTTT	CATSRDSQGSSPLHF
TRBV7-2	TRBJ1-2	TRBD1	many	TGTGCCAGCAGCTTAAAGGGACAGGGGGCGAGAGGCTACACCTTC	CASSLKGQGARGYTF
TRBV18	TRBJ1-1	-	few	TGTGCCAGCTCATCCGCCACGAACACTGAAGCTTTCTTT	CASSSATNTEAFF
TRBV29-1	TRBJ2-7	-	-	TGCAGCGTTGAGTTAGGGCCGGGGTGGCAGTACTTC	CSVELGPGWQYF
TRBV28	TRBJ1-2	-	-	TGTGCCACCAACGCACAGGACGTGGGCTATGGCTACACCTTC	CATNAQDVGYGYTF
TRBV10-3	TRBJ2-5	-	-	TGTGCCATCAGTGCTAGCCAGGGGCGCGGAGAAGAGACCCAGTACTTC	CAISASQGRGEETQYF
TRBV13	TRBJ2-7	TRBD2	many	TGTGCCAGCAGCCCTCCCCCGGGCGGGAGGTTATCCTACGAGCAGTACTTC	CASSPPPGGRLSYEQYF
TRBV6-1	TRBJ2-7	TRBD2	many	TGTGCCAGCACCCAGGTGACTAGCGGAAGCTACGAGCAGTACTTC	CASTQVTSGSYEQYF
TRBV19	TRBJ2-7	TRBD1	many	TGTGCCAGTAGGTCCCAGGGGGCTTACGAGCAGTACTTC	CASRSQGAYEQYF
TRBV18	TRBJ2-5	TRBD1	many	TGTGCCAGCGCCTCCGGGACAGGCTACCAAGAGACCCAGTACTTC	CASASGTGYQETQYF
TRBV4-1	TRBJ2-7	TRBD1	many	TGCGCCAGCAGCGCGCCGGGACAGGGGGCGCAGGAGCAGTACTTC	CASSAPGQGAQEQYF
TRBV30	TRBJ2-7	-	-	TGTGCCTGGAGTATTTCCGATTCAGGGGAGCAGTACTTC	CAWSISDSGEQYF